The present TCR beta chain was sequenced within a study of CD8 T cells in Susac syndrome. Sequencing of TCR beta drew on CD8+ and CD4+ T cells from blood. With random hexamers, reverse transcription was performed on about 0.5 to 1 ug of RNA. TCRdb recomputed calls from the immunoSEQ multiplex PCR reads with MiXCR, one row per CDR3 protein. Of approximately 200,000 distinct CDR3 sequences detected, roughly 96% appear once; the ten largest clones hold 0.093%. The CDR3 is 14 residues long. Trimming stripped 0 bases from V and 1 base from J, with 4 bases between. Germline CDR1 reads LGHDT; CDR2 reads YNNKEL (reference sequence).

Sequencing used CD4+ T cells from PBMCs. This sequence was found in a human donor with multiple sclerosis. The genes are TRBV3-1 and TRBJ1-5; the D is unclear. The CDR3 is CASSQEWSNQPQHF. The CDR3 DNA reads TGTGCCAGCAGCCAAGAATGGAGCAATCAGCCCCAGCATTTT.